One T cell receptor (beta chain) is described in this entry. Its antigen is not identified. The sample comes from a study of graft-versus-host responses after intestinal transplantation. Study conclusions and caveats: Early declines in HvG clones that occurred post-transplant were associated with peak circulating GvH clone levels.

TCRdb's copy holds only in-frame clones and misses some; the assay was immunoSEQ multiplex PCR. The repertoire includes 90,000 to 95,000 clones, about 93% of them detected once, and 0.4% to 0.6% sits in the top ten. V was trimmed by 5 bases and J by 3 bases, leaving 14 bases between them. This CDR3 comprises 14 residues. Germline V gene data show CDR1 as SGHAT and CDR2 as FQNNGV. This TCR was sampled from a human donor who received an intestinal transplant. This material consisted of unstimulated CD8+ T cells sorted from spleen or lymph node cells, taken before intestinal transplant. This chain links TRBV11-2 with TRBJ2-7, with a tentative D call TRBD1 (6 bases). The CDR3 bases are TGTGCCAGCAGCATACAGGGTCCCGTCTACGAGCAGTACTTC. Amino acid sequence: CASSIQGPVYEQYF.